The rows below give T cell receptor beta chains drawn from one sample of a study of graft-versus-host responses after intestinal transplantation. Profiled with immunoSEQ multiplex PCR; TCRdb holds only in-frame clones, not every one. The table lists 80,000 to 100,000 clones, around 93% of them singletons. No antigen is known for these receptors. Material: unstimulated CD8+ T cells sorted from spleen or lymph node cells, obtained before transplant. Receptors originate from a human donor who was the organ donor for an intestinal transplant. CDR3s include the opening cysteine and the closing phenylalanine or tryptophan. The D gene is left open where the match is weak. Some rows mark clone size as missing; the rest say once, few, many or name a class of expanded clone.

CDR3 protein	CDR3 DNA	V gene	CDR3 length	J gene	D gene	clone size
CASSQEGQREGQETQYF	TGCGCCAGCAGCCAAGAAGGCCAGCGGGAGGGCCAGGAGACCCAGTACTTC	TRBV4-1	17	TRBJ2-5	TRBD2	.
CASSFPTSGSRTDTQYF	TGTGCCAGCAGTTTCCCGACTAGCGGGAGTAGGACAGATACGCAGTATTTT	TRBV28	17	TRBJ2-3	TRBD2	.
CASSSQPGDWYPTDTQYF	TGTGCCAGCAGCTCCCAACCCGGCGACTGGTACCCCACAGATACGCAGTATTTT	TRBV7-9	18	TRBJ2-3	.	.
CASSGTGVHNYGYTF	TGTGCCAGCAGTGGAACAGGGGTTCATAACTATGGCTACACCTTC	TRBV6-5	15	TRBJ1-2	TRBD1	.
CASSGLPVPSTDTQYF	TGTGCCAGCAGTGGACTGCCGGTTCCCAGCACAGATACGCAGTATTTT	TRBV27	16	TRBJ2-3	.	.
CASSLVGGTGGAKDGYTF	TGTGCCAGCAGCTTAGTGGGGGGGACAGGGGGCGCTAAGGATGGCTACACCTTC	TRBV11-2	18	TRBJ1-2	TRBD1	.
CASSTSVGDKFNEQYF	TGTGCCAGCAGCACCAGCGTTGGGGACAAGTTTAACGAGCAGTACTTC	TRBV11-2	16	TRBJ2-7	.	.
CASSSTGLEAGELFF	TGTGCCAGCAGCTCGACAGGGTTGGAGGCCGGGGAGCTGTTTTTT	TRBV7-9	15	TRBJ2-2	TRBD1	.
CASSSYRELDYNEQFF	TGTGCCAGCAGCTCATACAGGGAATTGGATTACAATGAGCAGTTCTTC	TRBV7-9	16	TRBJ2-1	.	.
CASSQDMGGTNEQYF	TGCGCCAGCAGCCAAGACATGGGGGGAACTAACGAGCAGTACTTC	TRBV4-1	15	TRBJ2-7	.	.
CASSRAGGPGEQFF	TGTGCCAGCAGCAGAGCGGGAGGCCCGGGTGAGCAGTTCTTC	TRBV27	14	TRBJ2-1	TRBD2	.
CAISDQSFHLLRKEQYF	TGTGCCATCAGTGATCAAAGCTTTCACCTCCTACGCAAGGAGCAGTACTTC	TRBV10-3	17	TRBJ2-7	.	few
CASSLSQAPNQPQHF	TGTGCCAGCAGCTTATCACAGGCCCCTAATCAGCCCCAGCATTTT	TRBV5-6	15	TRBJ1-5	.	.
CASSEPRTLVALGGLYNEQFF	TGCGCCAGCAGTGAGCCGCGGACCCTGGTGGCTTTGGGGGGACTCTACAATGAGCAGTTCTTC	TRBV10-2	21	TRBJ2-1	.	.
CASSALAGGHEQFF	TGCGCCAGCAGTGCACTAGCGGGTGGCCATGAGCAGTTCTTC	TRBV10-2	14	TRBJ2-1	TRBD2	.
CASSIGGQAGYTF	TGTGCCAGTAGTATAGGAGGACAGGCAGGCTACACCTTC	TRBV19	13	TRBJ1-2	TRBD1	.
CASSLIIAGSTDTQYF	TGCGCCAGCAGCCTAATTATAGCGGGATCAACAGATACGCAGTATTTT	TRBV4-1	16	TRBJ2-3	TRBD2	.
CASSLKSGPEGYEQYF	TGTGCCAGCAGTTTAAAATCGGGTCCCGAGGGCTACGAGCAGTACTTC	TRBV28	16	TRBJ2-7	.	.
CASSGTGNYEQYF	TGCGCCAGCAGTGGGACAGGGAACTACGAGCAGTACTTC	TRBV10-1	13	TRBJ2-7	TRBD1	few
CASNLQGGNSPLHF	TGTGCCAGCAACTTACAGGGAGGGAATTCACCCCTCCACTTT	TRBV5-6	14	TRBJ1-6	.	few
CASSYSSYNEQFF	TGTGCCAGCAGCTACAGCTCCTACAATGAGCAGTTCTTC	TRBV5-6	13	TRBJ2-1	.	.
CASSFSGSVNEQFF	TGTGCCAGCAGTTTTAGCGGGAGTGTAAATGAGCAGTTCTTC	TRBV27	14	TRBJ2-1	TRBD2	.
CASSPSYSGGNGYTF	TGTGCCAGCAGTCCAAGTTACAGCGGGGGAAATGGCTACACCTTC	TRBV6-5	15	TRBJ1-2	.	.
CASRTGQSQSPLHF	TGTGCCAGTCGGACCGGACAGTCACAATCACCCCTCCACTTT	TRBV13	14	TRBJ1-6	.	.
CASSLTGFGNEQYF	TGCGCCAGCAGCCTGACAGGGTTTGGAAACGAGCAGTACTTC	TRBV5-1	14	TRBJ2-7	TRBD1	.
CASSLGPGQLNTEAFF	TGTGCCAGCAGCTTGGGCCCGGGACAGCTGAACACTGAAGCTTTCTTT	TRBV5-6	16	TRBJ1-1	TRBD1	.
CASSEVASGPTDTQYF	TGTGCCAGCAGTGAAGTAGCTAGCGGACCCACAGATACGCAGTATTTT	TRBV6-1	16	TRBJ2-3	TRBD2	.
CASQGALDTEAFF	TGTGCCAGTCAGGGGGCGCTGGACACTGAAGCTTTCTTT	TRBV6-5	13	TRBJ1-1	TRBD1	.
CASSLNGRKYGYTF	TGTGCCAGCAGTTTAAATGGCAGAAAATATGGCTACACCTTC	TRBV27	14	TRBJ1-2	.	.
CASLVSGETTIYF	TGTGCTTCGCTCGTGTCCGGGGAAACCACCATATATTTT	TRBV12-5	13	TRBJ1-3	.	.
CASSHPGIPRAPGANVLTF	TGCGCCAGCAGCCACCCTGGGATACCCAGGGCACCTGGGGCCAACGTCCTGACTTTC	TRBV4-1	19	TRBJ2-6	.	.
CASSSTGYEQYF	TGTGCCAGCAGCTCTACAGGGTACGAGCAGTACTTC	TRBV13	12	TRBJ2-7	.	.
CASSPMTGGKYGYTF	TGTGCCAGCAGTCCCATGACAGGGGGAAAGTATGGCTACACCTTC	TRBV28	15	TRBJ1-2	TRBD1	.
CASSRTSGTYNEQFF	TGTGCCAGCAGCCGGACTAGCGGGACCTACAATGAGCAGTTCTTC	TRBV4-2	15	TRBJ2-1	TRBD2	.
CASSIMWSSYNEQFF	TGTGCCAGTAGTATAATGTGGAGCTCCTACAATGAGCAGTTCTTC	TRBV19	15	TRBJ2-1	.	.
CASGETAATNEKLFF	TGTGCCAGCGGGGAGACGGCTGCAACTAATGAAAAACTGTTTTTT	TRBV6-1	15	TRBJ1-4	.	.
CASTPIGQGANYGYTF	TGCGCCAGCACCCCGATAGGACAGGGTGCTAACTATGGCTACACCTTC	TRBV4-1	16	TRBJ1-2	TRBD1	.
CASSERTGADTEAFF	TGTGCCAGCAGTGAAAGGACAGGGGCGGACACTGAAGCTTTCTTT	TRBV28	15	TRBJ1-1	TRBD1	.
CASSGGTSGLYNEQFF	TGTGCCAGCAGCGGCGGGACTAGCGGGTTATACAATGAGCAGTTCTTC	TRBV5-6	16	TRBJ2-1	TRBD2	.
CASSYSGSGPWQFF	TGTGCCAGCAGTTACTCGGGTAGCGGTCCGTGGCAGTTCTTC	TRBV6-6	14	TRBJ2-1	.	.
CASSPGQPYSGANVLTF	TGTGCCAGTTCCCCGGGACAGCCCTACTCTGGGGCCAACGTCCTGACTTTC	TRBV2	17	TRBJ2-6	TRBD1	.
CAWNLAGGLNEQFF	TGTGCCTGGAACCTAGCGGGGGGGCTTAATGAGCAGTTCTTC	TRBV30	14	TRBJ2-1	TRBD2	.
CASTGDRGDYEQYF	TGTGCCAGCACCGGTGACAGGGGGGATTACGAGCAGTACTTC	TRBV7-9	14	TRBJ2-7	TRBD1	.
CASSIGLTPNYGYTF	TGTGCCAGTAGTATAGGATTGACTCCTAACTATGGCTACACCTTC	TRBV19	15	TRBJ1-2	.	once
CASSGRTVLGSPLHF	TGTGCCAGCAGCGGTCGGACTGTCCTTGGGTCACCCCTCCACTTT	TRBV7-9	15	TRBJ1-6	.	.
CASSYRGQGEYGYTF	TGTGCCAGCAGCTATAGAGGACAGGGGGAATATGGCTACACCTTC	TRBV7-9	15	TRBJ1-2	TRBD1	.
CASSLLPGDLSGRGPNEQFF	TGTGCCAGCAGCCTTCTCCCCGGGGATTTGAGCGGGAGGGGTCCTAATGAGCAGTTCTTC	TRBV27	20	TRBJ2-1	TRBD2	.
CATSRAIQDSYSGANVLTF	TGTGCCACCAGCAGGGCTATTCAGGACAGCTACTCTGGGGCCAACGTCCTGACTTTC	TRBV15	19	TRBJ2-6	.	.
CASSLGGDEQYF	TGTGCCAGCAGCTTAGGAGGGGACGAGCAGTACTTC	TRBV13	12	TRBJ2-7	.	once
CASSFFLDTEAFF	TGTGCCAGCAGCTTTTTTCTCGACACTGAAGCTTTCTTT	TRBV5-5	13	TRBJ1-1	.	.
CASSITGTGDGNTIYF	TGTGCCAGCAGCATAACCGGGACAGGGGATGGAAACACCATATATTTT	TRBV9	16	TRBJ1-3	TRBD1	.
CASSVGSRSETQYF	TGTGCCAGTAGTGTTGGCTCAAGATCGGAGACCCAGTACTTC	TRBV19	14	TRBJ2-5	.	.
CASSYWDRVNTGELFF	TGTGCCAGCAGTTACTGGGACAGGGTAAACACCGGGGAGCTGTTTTTT	TRBV6-5	16	TRBJ2-2	TRBD1	.
CASSLPLAAGFNEQFF	TGTGCCAGCAGTTTACCGCTAGCGGCAGGTTTTAACGAGCAGTTCTTC	TRBV28	16	TRBJ2-1	TRBD2	.
CASSLEGWFRETQYF	TGTGCCAGCAGCTTGGAGGGGTGGTTCAGGGAGACCCAGTACTTC	TRBV5-5	15	TRBJ2-5	.	.
CAWAPPRATNYGYTF	TGTGCCTGGGCCCCACCTCGAGCGACTAACTATGGCTACACCTTC	TRBV30	15	TRBJ1-2	.	.
CASSDGLAGIYEQYF	TGTGCCAGCAGTGACGGACTAGCGGGGATCTACGAGCAGTACTTC	TRBV6-1	15	TRBJ2-7	TRBD2	.
CASSGQGAPMDQPQHF	TGTGCCAGCAGCGGACAGGGAGCACCAATGGATCAGCCCCAGCATTTT	TRBV27	16	TRBJ1-5	TRBD1	.
CAWSETVNTQYF	TGTGCCTGGAGTGAGACAGTGAATACGCAGTATTTT	TRBV30	12	TRBJ2-3	.	.
CASAEQDLETQYF	TGTGCCAGCGCAGAGCAGGATTTGGAGACCCAGTACTTC	TRBV28	13	TRBJ2-5	.	.